Below, one T cell receptor (beta chain) is given with its context. The antigen remains unidentified. Both blood RNA, taken from unsorted whole blood, and germline DNA were extracted. The authors made TCR beta cDNA from about 500 ng total RNA with a constant-region primer. Three nested multiplex PCR rounds of slightly modified ARM-PCR generated TCR beta libraries. For approximately 9 cycles apiece, the opening two PCR rounds ran with TRBV1-TRBV30 forward primers and a C-beta reverse primer. From the multiplex PCR reads, TCRdb called clonotypes with MiXCR, one entry per CDR3 protein. Of about 180,000 distinct CDR3 sequences listed, roughly three fifths are singletons. The data are from a study of tumor-infiltrating lymphocytes in primary liver carcinoma. V was pared by 0 bases and J by 2 bases, with 11 bases between. CDR3 length: 16 residues. Germline CDR1 and CDR2: SGHDN and FVKESK. Study results and caveats: Unsorted bulk samples meant CD4+ and CD8+ repertoires went uncompared.

The TCR sequence derives from a man aged 40-49 years with primary liver carcinoma and hepatitis B virus infection. Sequencing was performed on peripheral blood. The chain uses TRBV14 and TRBJ2-1; unclear D gene. DNA for the CDR3: TGTGCCAGCAGCCAAGATCTGGGGTATCCCTACAATGAGCAGTTCTTC. Translating gives CASSQDLGYPYNEQFF.